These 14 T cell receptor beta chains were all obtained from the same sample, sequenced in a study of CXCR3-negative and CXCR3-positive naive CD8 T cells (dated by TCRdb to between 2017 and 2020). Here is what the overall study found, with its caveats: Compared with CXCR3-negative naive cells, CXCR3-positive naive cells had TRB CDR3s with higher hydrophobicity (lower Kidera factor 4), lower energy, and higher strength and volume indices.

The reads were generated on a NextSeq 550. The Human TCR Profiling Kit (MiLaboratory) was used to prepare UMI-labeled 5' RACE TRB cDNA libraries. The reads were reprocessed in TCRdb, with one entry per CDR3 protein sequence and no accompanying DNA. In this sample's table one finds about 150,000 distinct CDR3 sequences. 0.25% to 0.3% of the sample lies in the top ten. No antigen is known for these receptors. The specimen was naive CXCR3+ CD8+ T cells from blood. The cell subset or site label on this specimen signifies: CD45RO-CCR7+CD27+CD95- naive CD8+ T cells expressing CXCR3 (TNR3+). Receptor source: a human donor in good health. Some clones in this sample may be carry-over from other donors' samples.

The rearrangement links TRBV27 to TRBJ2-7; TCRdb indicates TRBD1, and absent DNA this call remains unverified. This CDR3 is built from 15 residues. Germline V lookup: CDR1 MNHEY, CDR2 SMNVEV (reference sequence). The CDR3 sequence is CASSWEGTGPYEQYF.

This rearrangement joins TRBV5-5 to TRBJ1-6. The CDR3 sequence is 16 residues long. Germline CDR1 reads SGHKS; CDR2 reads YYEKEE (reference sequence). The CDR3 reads CASSFDTRSYNSPLHF.

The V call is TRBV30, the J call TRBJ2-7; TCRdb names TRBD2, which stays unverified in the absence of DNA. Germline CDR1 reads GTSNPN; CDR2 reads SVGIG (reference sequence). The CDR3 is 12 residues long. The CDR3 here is CAWGGRSGEQYF.

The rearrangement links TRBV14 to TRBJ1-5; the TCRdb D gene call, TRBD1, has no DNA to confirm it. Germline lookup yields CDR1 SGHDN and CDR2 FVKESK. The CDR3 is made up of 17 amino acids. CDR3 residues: CASSLVTGTYSNQPQHF.

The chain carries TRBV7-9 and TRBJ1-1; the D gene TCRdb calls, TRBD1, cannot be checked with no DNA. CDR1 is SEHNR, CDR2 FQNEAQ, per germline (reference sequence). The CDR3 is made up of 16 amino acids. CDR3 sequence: CASGSTPGHPNTEAFF.

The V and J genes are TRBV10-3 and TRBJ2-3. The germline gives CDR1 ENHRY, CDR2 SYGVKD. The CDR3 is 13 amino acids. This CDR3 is CAISEEAGYTQYF.

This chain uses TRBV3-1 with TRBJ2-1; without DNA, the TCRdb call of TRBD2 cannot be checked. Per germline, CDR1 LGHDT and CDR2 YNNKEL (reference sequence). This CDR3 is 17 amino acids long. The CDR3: CASSQSPRTTPYNEQFF.

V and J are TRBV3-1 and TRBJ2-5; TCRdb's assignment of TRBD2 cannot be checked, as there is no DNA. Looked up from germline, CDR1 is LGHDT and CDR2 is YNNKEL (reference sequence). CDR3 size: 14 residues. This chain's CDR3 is CASSQAGLTETQYF.

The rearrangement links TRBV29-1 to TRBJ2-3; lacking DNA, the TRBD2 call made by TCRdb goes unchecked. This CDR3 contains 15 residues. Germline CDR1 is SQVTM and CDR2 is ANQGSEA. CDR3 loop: CSVLGLAGETDTQYF.

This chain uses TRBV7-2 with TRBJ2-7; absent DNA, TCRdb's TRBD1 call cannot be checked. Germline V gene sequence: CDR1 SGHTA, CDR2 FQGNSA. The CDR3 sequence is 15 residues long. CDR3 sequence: CASSSRQGLNYEQYF.

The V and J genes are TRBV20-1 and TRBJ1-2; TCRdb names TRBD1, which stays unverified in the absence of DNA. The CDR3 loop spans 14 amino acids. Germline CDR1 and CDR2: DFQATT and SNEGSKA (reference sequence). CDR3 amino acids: CSARGSTGDYGYTF.

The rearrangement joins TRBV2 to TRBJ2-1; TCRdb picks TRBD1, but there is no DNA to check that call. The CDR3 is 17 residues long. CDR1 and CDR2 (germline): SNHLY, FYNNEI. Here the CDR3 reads CASSEAGARSSYNEQFF.

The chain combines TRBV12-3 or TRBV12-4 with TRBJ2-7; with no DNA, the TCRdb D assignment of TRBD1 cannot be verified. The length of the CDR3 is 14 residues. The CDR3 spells CASGGFGPSYEQYF.

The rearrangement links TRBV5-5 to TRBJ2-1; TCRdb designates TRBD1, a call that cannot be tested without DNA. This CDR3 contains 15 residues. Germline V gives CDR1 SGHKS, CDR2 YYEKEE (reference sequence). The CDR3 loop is CASSDLNRGYNEQFF.